This entry describes one T cell receptor (beta chain). The antigen remains undetermined. Generated by immunoSEQ multiplex PCR, the TCRdb table keeps only in-frame clones and is missing some. The table shows about 130,000 clones, with 85% occurring only once. The germline V and J ends were trimmed by 6 bases and 4 bases, with 7 bases remaining between them. This CDR3 spans 11 amino acids. These data come from a study of T cell responses to AZD1222 COVID-19 vaccine. General observations from the study: Clonal diversity may have been underestimated, and the donors were mostly white British, with more females than males.

The rearrangement links TRBV12-3 or TRBV12-4 to TRBJ2-7; D not resolved. This clonotype originated in an adult who received the MenACWY meningococcal vaccine as a control. The sequences come from peripheral blood, collected 28 days after the second dose of the MenACWY control vaccine. The CDR3 DNA sequence: TGTGCCAGCAGCCTCGGGTACGAGCAGTACTTC. Translation: CASSLGYEQYF.